This T cell receptor beta chain was retrieved from a study of CXCR3-negative and CXCR3-positive naive CD8 T cells. Whole-study findings and limits: Post-cryopreservation CXCR3 expression was partly diminished, and the bulk of assays employed fresh PBMCs. When CXCR3-positive naive cells were set against CXCR3-negative naive cells, the former had more hydrophobic TRB CDR3s.

About this clonotype: Its antigen is undetermined.

The authors made the TRB cDNA libraries by 5' RACE using UMI labels. Reprocessing the 5' RACE reads, TCRdb reports a single entry for every CDR3 protein and omits DNA. This repertoire comprises tens of thousands of distinct CDR3 sequences; its ten largest clones make up approximately 4.4%. The germline V gene encodes CDR1 SQVTM and CDR2 ANQGSEA. The CDR3 loop spans 11 amino acids. This clonotype originated in a human donor in good health. Some clones in this sample may be carry-over from other donors' samples. The sample taken for sequencing was naive CXCR3+ CD8+ T cells from blood. Stated subset: CD45RO-CCR7+CD27+CD95- naive CD8+ T cells expressing CXCR3 (TNR3+). The chain joins TRBV29-1 to TRBJ1-1. CDR3 region: CSVEDPNEAFF.